One and the same sample provided the 2 T cell receptor beta chains below, sequenced in a study of beta chain features in type 1 diabetes. Study-wide results and caveats: When Type 1 diabetes patients were examined, their TCRB CDR3s proved moderately but significantly shorter in all four CD4+ subsets.

These receptors lack a known antigen. Sequencing targeted expressed TCRB transcripts, as all isolated RNA had been reverse transcribed. Some clones are missing from TCRdb's copy, which holds only in-frame ones; the method was immunoSEQ multiplex PCR. The sample has some 280,000 clones; roughly an eighth are singletons. Sequencing was performed on naive CD4+ T cells from blood. The receptor source for this set is a man aged 25-40 years with type 1 diabetes.

The CDR3 DNA reads as TGCAGTGCGCGACTGGGAGATACGCAGTATTTT. This translates into CSARLGDTQYF. The gene calls are TRBV20-1 and TRBJ2-3; D gene unclear. The V and J ends lost 6 bases and 5 bases respectively, with 9 bases between them. The germline gives CDR1 DFQATT, CDR2 SNEGSKA (reference sequence). The length of the CDR3 is 11 residues.

The chain uses TRBV6-6 and TRBJ2-7; 11 nucleotides align to TRBD2. Trimming at V came to 2 bases and at J to 6 bases, leaving 6 bases not matched to a gene. The CDR3 length is 15 residues. Germline loops: CDR1 MNHNY, CDR2 SVGAGI (reference sequence). The CDR3 region has the DNA TGTGCCAGCAGTTACCGACTAGCGGGGAATGGCGAGCAGTACTTC. It encodes CASSYRLAGNGEQYF.